This T cell receptor (beta chain) was obtained from a study of cytomegalovirus exposure and HLA in healthy donors. Study results and caveats: Investigators reported under 200 TCR beta chains as tied to cytomegalovirus. Within an earlier analysis, most TCR beta V segments proved productive either about 87% or about 30% of the time. While the bulk of TCR sequences proved rare, some public TCRs turned up in many donors.

Concerning this clone: What it binds is not known.

Those who donated were healthy bone marrow donors. The PCR contained 60 Vbeta and 13 Jbeta primers. Here immunoSEQ multiplex PCR was the method, and the copy in TCRdb shows in-frame clones only, minus some. The sample has 100,000 to 150,000 clones; approximately 84% are singletons. The TCR originated in a boy between 2 and 10 years old in good health and CMV-seronegative. Sequencing input: PBMCs.

Written as DNA, the CDR3 is TGTGCCAGCAGTGAGAGGTTGATTGGACAGGTGGAGGAGACCCAGTACTTC. It translates to CASSERLIGQVEETQYF. V usage is TRBV2 and J usage is TRBJ2-5; TRBD1 aligns across 7 bases. V shed 3 bases and J 5 bases; nucleotides not matched to a gene: 15. Germline V gene lookup returns CDR1 SNHLY and CDR2 FYNNEI. The CDR3 sequence is 17 residues long. Full variable domain (remainder filled in from reference TRBV2 and TRBJ2-5): EPEVTQTPSHQVTQMGQEVILRCVPISNHLYFYWYRQILGQKVEFLVSFYNNEISEKSEIFDDQFSVERPDGSNFTLKIRSTKLEDSAMYFCASSERLIGQVEETQYFGPGTRLLVL.